The 8 T cell receptor beta chains below were found in one sample sequenced in a study of PD-1 blockade in classical Hodgkin lymphoma. Clones were sequenced by immunoSEQ multiplex PCR, and TCRdb holds only the in-frame ones, with some missing. The table includes 90,000 to 120,000 clones, about nine tenths detected once. Each patient's relapse followed autologous stem cell transplantation, and brentuximab vedotin exposure varied. The sequences come from peripheral blood mononuclear cells (PBMCs), collected before the second cycle of nivolumab. These receptors were obtained from a human donor with classical Hodgkin lymphoma.

V and J are TRBV15 and TRBJ2-1, with no clear D. Between the trimmed V and J ends, which lost 2 bases and 15 bases, there was a span of 14 bases. CDR3 size: 12 residues. Per germline, CDR1 LNHNV and CDR2 YYDKDF (reference sequence). As DNA, the CDR3 is TGTGCCACCAGCAGACTTTCTGGAGAACCGTTCTTC. Translation: CATSRLSGEPFF.

CDR3 residues: CASSSPTGMGEQYF. Written as DNA, the CDR3 is TGCGCCAGCAGCTCCCCGACAGGGATGGGCGAGCAGTACTTC. This sequence joins TRBV4-1 and TRBJ2-7; 7 nucleotides line up with TRBD1. Trimming removed 5 bases from V and 6 bases from J; junction bases left unmatched: 10. The length of the CDR3 is 14 residues. CDR1 MGHRA and CDR2 YSYEKL come from the germline V gene.

The chain uses TRBV7-2 and TRBJ2-1; D gene uncertain. Germline CDR1 reads SGHTA; CDR2 reads FQGNSA. Trimming took off 1 base at V and 5 bases at J, with 9 bases between the two ends. The CDR3 totals 14 residues. CDR3 loop: CASSLGYPDNEQFF. CDR3 DNA: TGTGCCAGCAGCTTAGGGTATCCCGACAATGAGCAGTTCTTC. Drawing the rest from reference TRBV7-2 and TRBJ2-1, the complete variable domain is GAGVSQSPSNKVTEKGKDVELRCDPISGHTALYWYRQSLGQGLEFLIYFQGNSAPDKSGLPSDRFSAERTGGSVSTLTIQRTQQEDSAVYLCASSLGYPDNEQFFGPGTRLTVL.

V and J are TRBV29-1 and TRBJ1-5; D perhaps matches TRBD1 (5 bases). The CDR3 spans 14 residues. Germline values: CDR1 SQVTM, CDR2 ANQGSEA. V lost 6 bases to trimming and J lost 5 bases, with 17 bases between them. Here the CDR3 reads CSVTFSLQDQPQHF. The CDR3 DNA follows: TGCAGCGTCACTTTCTCCTTACAGGATCAGCCCCAGCATTTT. The full variable domain, rest sourced from reference TRBV29-1 and TRBJ1-5, is SAVISQKPSRDICQRGTSLTIQCQVDSQVTMMFWYRQQPGQSLTLIATANQGSEATYESGFVIDKFPISRPNLTFSTLTVSNMSPEDSSIYLCSVTFSLQDQPQHFGDGTRLSIL.

V usage is TRBV5-6 and J usage is TRBJ2-3; D ambiguous. The CDR3 runs to 11 residues. V lost 1 base, J lost 5 bases, and 2 bases lay in between. Per the germline V gene, CDR1 is SGHDT and CDR2 is YYEEEE. The CDR3 protein is CASSLLDTQYF. The CDR3 region has the DNA TGTGCCAGCAGCTTGTTAGATACGCAGTATTTT.

The chain employs TRBV27 and TRBJ1-4, with D possibly matching TRBD1 (6 bases). Trimming left V 6 bases short and J 7 bases short, with 15 bases between. This CDR3 spans 14 amino acids. The germline CDR1 and CDR2 sequences are MNHEY and SMNVEV (reference sequence). The CDR3 region is CASRRGAAGEKLFF. CDR3 coding DNA: TGTGCCAGCAGAAGGGGGGCGGCGGGTGAAAAACTGTTTTTT.

This clone was picked up a small number of times. The CDR3 region is CASSLEHYYGYTF. Written as DNA, the CDR3 is TGTGCCAGCAGCTTAGAGCATTACTATGGCTACACCTTC. The V and J genes are TRBV7-9 and TRBJ1-2; D remains unclear. Germline V gene data show CDR1 as SEHNR and CDR2 as FQNEAQ (reference sequence). V shed 1 base and J shed 3 bases, with 6 bases lying between them. The length of the CDR3 is 13 residues.

This clone occurred a few times. The CDR3 sequence: CASSFDGPYGYTF. Written as DNA, the CDR3 is TGTGCCAGCAGTTTCGACGGCCCATATGGCTACACCTTC. This sequence joins TRBV6-1 and TRBJ1-2; D is undetermined. The CDR3 contains 13 residues. Trimming removed 5 bases from V and 5 bases from J, with 12 bases in between. CDR1 MNHNS and CDR2 SASEGT come from the germline V gene.